The clone carrying this T cell receptor (beta chain) showed up just once. The antigen is not known. Thawed PBMCs were FACS-sorted into unstimulated CD4+CD25+CD127- regulatory T cells, CD4+CD25- non-regulatory cells, CD4 and CD8 cells. Sequenced by immunoSEQ multiplex PCR; TCRdb stores in-frame clones only, minus some. The repertoire holds roughly 250,000 clones, with around 81% as singletons. The entry originates in a study of Tregs in tolerant kidney transplant recipients. Study-level points and caveats: Validation in larger populations is needed because few patients were studied. Activated donor B cell expansion appeared to reveal the most relevant donor-specific TCRbeta repertoire.

This TCR derives from a human donor in good health. Sequenced: CD4+ T cells from blood.

The CDR3 coding sequence is TGTGCCAGCAGCAAACTAGCGGGAGTGGGCAATGAGCAGTTCTTC. Amino acid sequence: CASSKLAGVGNEQFF. The genes are TRBV7-2 and TRBJ2-1, with TRBD2 identical over 11 bases. Germline V lookup: CDR1 SGHTA, CDR2 FQGNSA. The V and J ends lost 5 bases and 6 bases, in that order; junction bases with no gene match: 6. CDR3 length: 15 residues.